This T cell receptor beta chain was identified in a study of blood T cell repertoires in COVID-19. Study-level background: Sources were T cells, B-cell-depleted T cells, or PBMCs; the material itself was cDNA or gDNA.

The V segment lost 8 bases and the J segment 0 bases; nucleotides outside the gene matches: 9. This CDR3 region has 16 residues. Germline V lookup: CDR1 MDHEN, CDR2 SYDVKM. Per the original methods: The authors estimated nucleated cell counts from reference gene primer amplification. Here immunoSEQ multiplex PCR was the method, and the copy in TCRdb shows in-frame clones only, minus some. Clone size and V and J calls were adopted from that table, with D and trimming inferred from the DNA. The table includes tens of thousands of clones, about four fifths detected once. The chain employs TRBV28 and TRBJ2-3; TRBD1 matches at 9 bases. The sample taken for sequencing was peripheral blood. The receptor's source is a man between 60 and 75 years old with acute or convalescent COVID-19. In DNA, the CDR3 is TGTGCCAGCCGGGACAGGGAGATCTCGAGCACAGATACGCAGTATTTT. It is translated as CASRDREISSTDTQYF.